This entry concerns a single TCR beta chain. This specimen comes from a study of shared T cell receptors in the human thymus. Sequenced by immunoSEQ multiplex PCR; TCRdb stores in-frame clones only, minus some. This table has around 730,000 clones, approximately 85% appearing once. Between the trimmed V and J ends, which lost 2 bases and 4 bases, there was a span of 14 bases. Germline V gene data show CDR1 as MGHRA and CDR2 as YSYEKL. The CDR3 is made up of 15 amino acids. The data also belong to a second study, concerning human thymus T cells.

The chain couples TRBV4-1 to TRBJ1-2; possibly TRBD1 for D (6 bases). This TCR came from a girl under three years old with a congenital heart defect. What was sequenced was thymocytes. CDR3 in DNA: TGCGCCAGCAGCCAAAGCGTCGGACAGACCTATGGCTACACCTTC. This gives the protein CASSQSVGQTYGYTF.